The next 32 T cell receptor beta chains were all read from a single sample in a study of patients and donors after allogeneic stem cell transplantation. TCRdb reprocessed the RT-PCR reads with MiXCR, giving one entry per CDR3 protein. The repertoire holds more than 850,000 distinct CDR3 sequences, with roughly 18% as singletons. The sequenced material came from blood, either unsorted or a sorted T cell fraction (not recorded which). Every receptor here comes from a human donor who was either an allogeneic HSCT recipient or a stem cell or donor lymphocyte infusion donor (not recorded which). It is not recorded whose cells these are; they may come from a transplant donor.

This clonotype has only a few counts. This chain connects TRBV9 to TRBJ2-1; 10 bases are shared with TRBD2. J was trimmed by 3 bases and V by 4 bases; bases with no gene match: 4. The CDR3 has 15 residues. Germline V CDR1 and CDR2: SGDLS, YYNGEE. CDR3 amino acids: CASSTGTSDYNEQFF. The CDR3 DNA is TGTGCCAGCAGCACCGGGACTAGCGACTACAATGAGCAGTTCTTC.

This chain links TRBV12-3 or TRBV12-4 with TRBJ1-3; 8 positions match TRBD1. With V trimmed by 5 bases and J by 2 bases, 8 bases remained unmatched. This CDR3 is 16 amino acids long. CDR3: CASSQDRVKAGNTIYF. CDR3 nucleotides: TGTGCCAGCAGTCAGGACAGGGTAAAGGCTGGAAACACCATATATTTT.

This chain joins TRBV10-3 and TRBJ1-1; D possibly corresponds to TRBD1 (5 bases). Germline CDR1 ENHRY, CDR2 SYGVKD. The ends were cut back, 1 base at V and 4 bases at J, with 10 bases in the middle. This CDR3 region has 14 residues. The CDR3 loop is CAISEFGDSTEAFF. The CDR3, as DNA: TGTGCCATCAGTGAGTTCGGGGACTCCACTGAAGCTTTCTTT.

This clonotype was observed a handful of times. V and J are TRBV6-1 and TRBJ2-1; 7 bases agree with TRBD2. The germline CDR1 and CDR2 sequences are MNHNS and SASEGT. With V trimmed by 5 bases and J by 7 bases, 14 bases remained unmatched. This CDR3 contains 16 residues. The CDR3 region is CASSRTGAGRGNEQFF. The DNA of the CDR3 is TGTGCCAGCAGTCGGACCGGAGCGGGGCGGGGGAATGAGCAGTTCTTC.

The chain recombines TRBV11-2 with TRBJ2-5; TRBD2 is a possible D gene (6 bases). The CDR3 consists of 15 residues. V gave up 5 bases and J gave up 5 bases, with 18 bases separating them. CDR1 is SGHAT, CDR2 FQNNGV, per germline. The DNA of the CDR3 is TGTGCCAGCAGCCCTTTCGGGGGTCTCGGGGAGACCCAGTACTTC. Translated: CASSPFGGLGETQYF. Variable domain in full (rest from reference TRBV11-2 and TRBJ2-5): EAGVAQSPRYKIIEKRQSVAFWCNPISGHATLYWYQQILGQGPKLLIQFQNNGVVDDSQLPKDRFSAERLKGVDSTLKIQPAKLEDSAVYLCASSPFGGLGETQYFGPGTRLLVL.

A note on this clonotype: A read error may account for a junction end that differs from germline. CDR3 protein: CASNLWGQNTIYF. CDR3 coding DNA: TGTGCCAGCAATTTATGGGGACAAAACACCATATATTTT. The chain has TRBV12-3 or TRBV12-4 and TRBJ1-3; D possibly corresponds to TRBD1 (6 bases). CDR3 length: 13 amino acids.

The chain combines TRBV6-5 with TRBJ2-5; 9 nucleotides match TRBD2. V lost 0 bases, J lost 5 bases, and 7 bases stayed unmatched. The CDR3 consists of 16 residues. The germline CDR1 and CDR2 sequences are MNHEY and SVGAGI. CDR3 in amino acids: CASSYSGREGRETQYF. For the CDR3, the DNA is TGTGCCAGCAGTTACTCAGGGCGGGAGGGCCGGGAGACCCAGTACTTC.

CDR3: CASSQVGTNYEQYF. The CDR3 DNA is TGTGCCAGCAGCCAAGTAGGGACAAACTACGAGCAGTACTTC. The V gene is TRBV14, the J gene TRBJ2-7, with D possibly being TRBD1 (6 bases). Trimming cost V 1 base and J 3 bases, with 10 bases left between them. The CDR3 spans 14 residues. Germline CDR1 and CDR2: SGHDN and FVKESK.

The CDR3 spells CASSFPGTGGAYEQYF. Written as DNA, the CDR3 is TGTGCCAGCAGCTTCCCCGGGACAGGGGGTGCCTACGAGCAGTACTTC. The chain uses TRBV6-2 or TRBV6-3 and TRBJ2-7; TRBD1 agrees at 11 bases. With V trimmed by 6 bases and J by 2 bases, 9 bases remained unmatched. Germline V gene data show CDR1 as MNHEY and CDR2 as SVGEGT. This CDR3 contains 16 residues.

This clonotype appeared a few times. The rearrangement joins TRBV2 to TRBJ2-5; D ambiguous. The CDR3 extends over 11 amino acids. Germline CDR1 SNHLY, CDR2 FYNNEI. The V end was cut by 7 bases, the J end by 4 bases, with 7 bases between. The DNA of the CDR3 is TGTGCCAGCACCCCACGAGAGACCCAGTACTTC. Amino acid sequence: CASTPRETQYF.

The V call is TRBV12-5, the J call TRBJ2-4; D is unclear. CDR1 is LGHNT and CDR2 is FRNRAP in the germline V gene. The ends were cut back, 6 bases at V and 6 bases at J, with 12 bases in the middle. This CDR3 contains 13 residues. The CDR3 sequence is CASGTQFGNIQYF. In nucleotides, the CDR3 is TGTGCTAGTGGCACCCAGTTTGGAAACATTCAGTACTTC.

This clonotype was picked up many times. Compared with germline, one end of the junction differs, possibly owing to a read error. This chain links TRBV3-1 with TRBJ2-1; D tentatively fits TRBD1 or TRBD2 (5 bases each). Germline lookup yields CDR1 LGHDT and CDR2 YNNKEL (reference sequence). The CDR3 sequence is 12 residues long. This CDR3 reads CASSQGRNEQFF. The CDR3 region has the DNA TGCGCCAGCAGCCAGGGACGAAATGAGCAGTTCTTC.

This clonotype was seen repeatedly, ten times or more. The chain joins TRBV5-1 to TRBJ2-3; 11 bases align to TRBD1. J lost 3 bases, V lost 4 bases, and 4 bases had no gene match. This CDR3 region has 15 residues. Germline CDR1 reads SGHRS; CDR2 reads YFSETQ. The CDR3 region has the DNA TGCGCCAGCAGCATGGACAGGGGGCTGACAGATACGCAGTATTTT. Its protein is CASSMDRGLTDTQYF.

The chain couples TRBV28 to TRBJ2-3; either TRBD1 or TRBD2 may fit D (5 bases each). This CDR3 spans 15 amino acids. The V end lost 7 bases, the J end lost 4 bases, and 18 bases lay between the germline ends. CDR1 is MDHEN, CDR2 SYDVKM, per germline. The CDR3 DNA reads as TGTGCCAGCACCTCCAGGGCTAGCAAGTCAGATACGCAGTATTTT. It is translated as CASTSRASKSDTQYF. The full variable domain, completed using reference TRBV28 and TRBJ2-3, is DVKVTQSSRYLVKRTGEKVFLECVQDMDHENMFWYRQDPGLGLRLIYFSYDVKMKEKGDIPEGYSVSREKKERFSLILESASTNQTSMYLCASTSRASKSDTQYFGPGTRLTVL.

This clonotype was picked up a small number of times. This rearrangement joins TRBV6-1 to TRBJ2-3, with 8 bases that match TRBD2. CDR3 length: 14 amino acids. Germline CDR1 reads MNHNS; CDR2 reads SASEGT. Trimming removed 5 bases from V and 1 base from J; junction bases left unmatched: 2. This CDR3 reads CASSSGGRTDTQYF. In DNA, the CDR3 is TGTGCCAGCAGTAGCGGGGGACGCACAGATACGCAGTATTTT.

This rearrangement joins TRBV3-1 to TRBJ2-1, with D perhaps assigned TRBD1 or TRBD2 (6 bases each). This CDR3 region has 16 residues. Germline CDR1 and CDR2: LGHDT and YNNKEL (reference sequence). The V end lost 4 bases, the J end lost 2 bases, and 15 bases lay between the germline ends. Here the CDR3 reads CASSPQEGVPYNEQFF. CDR3 nucleotide sequence: TGTGCCAGCAGCCCTCAGGAGGGGGTTCCCTACAATGAGCAGTTCTTC.

This clonotype was counted between two and nine times. The gene calls are TRBV27 and TRBJ2-7; D gene ambiguous. The CDR3 contains 15 residues. V was clipped by 0 bases and J by 0 bases, with 9 bases between them. The germline CDR1 and CDR2 sequences are MNHEY and SMNVEV (reference sequence). The CDR3 DNA follows: TGTGCCAGCAGTTTATCAAGCAGTACCTCCTACGAGCAGTACTTC. As protein: CASSLSSSTSYEQYF.

This clonotype was seen a handful of times. V gene TRBV29-1 combines with J gene TRBJ1-2, with D hard to call. Germline V gene data show CDR1 as SQVTM and CDR2 as ANQGSEA. V dropped 5 bases and J dropped 1 base, with 8 bases sitting between them. The CDR3 consists of 12 residues. The CDR3 sequence: CSVTGHNYGYTF. The CDR3 DNA follows: TGCAGCGTTACCGGGCATAACTATGGCTACACCTTC.

The V and J genes are TRBV5-6 and TRBJ2-2; 9 bases fit TRBD2. J lost 6 bases, V lost 4 bases, and 7 bases had no gene match. The CDR3 is 15 residues long. CDR1 is SGHDT, CDR2 YYEEEE, per germline. The CDR3 DNA reads TGTGCCAGCAGCCTTCCCGGGACTAGCCCCGGGGAGCTGTTTTTT. It is translated as CASSLPGTSPGELFF. Combining the CDR3 with reference TRBV5-6 and TRBJ2-2 gives the whole variable domain DAGVTQSPTHLIKTRGQQVTLRCSPKSGHDTVSWYQQALGQGPQFIFQYYEEEERQRGNFPDRFSGHQFPNYSSELNVNALLLGDSALYLCASSLPGTSPGELFFGEGSRLTVL.

This clonotype occurred a few times. This sequence joins TRBV15 and TRBJ2-7, with D perhaps TRBD1 (5 bases). The CDR3 has 14 amino acids. Germline V gene data show CDR1 as LNHNV and CDR2 as YYDKDF (reference sequence). Trimming shortened V by 3 bases and J by 3 bases, and 12 bases separated the two germline ends. The CDR3 protein is CATSRRQTDYEQYF. The CDR3 nucleotides are TGTGCCACCAGCAGGAGACAGACTGACTACGAGCAGTACTTC.

J is TRBJ2-3 and V is TRBV10-2; D perhaps matches TRBD1 (6 bases). Germline values: CDR1 WSHSY, CDR2 SAAADI. V lost 2 bases and J lost 2, with 14 bases in between. The length of the CDR3 is 16 residues. CDR3 nucleotides: TGCGCCAGCAGTGAGGTCGGACAGATCTACACAGATACGCAGTATTTT. It translates to CASSEVGQIYTDTQYF.

The chain recombines TRBV7-9 with TRBJ1-5; tentatively, D is TRBD1 (6 bases). The CDR3 extends over 17 amino acids. Per the germline V gene, CDR1 is SEHNR and CDR2 is FQNEAQ (reference sequence). V lost 1 base to trimming and J lost 2 bases, with 15 bases between them. The CDR3 region has the DNA TGTGCCAGCAGCTTAGGTGGGGGCGCGGGAGGCAATCAGCCCCAGCATTTT. Translated: CASSLGGGAGGNQPQHF. Looking up the rest from reference TRBV7-9 and TRBJ1-5 gives the full variable domain: DTGVSQNPRHKITKRGQNVTFRCDPISEHNRLYWYRQTLGQGPEFLTYFQNEAQLEKSRLLSDRFSAERPKGSFSTLEIQRTEQGDSAMYLCASSLGGGAGGNQPQHFGDGTRLSIL.

The table lists this clonotype with many counts. The chain is built from TRBV5-1 and TRBJ1-1, with D hard to call. The CDR3 length is 14 residues. Trimming removed 0 bases at V and 5 bases at J, with 11 bases between. CDR1 and CDR2 from the germline V gene are SGHRS and YFSETQ. The CDR3 DNA sequence: TGCGCCAGCAGCTTGGGGCGAAAGGCAACTGAAGCTTTCTTT. The encoded protein is CASSLGRKATEAFF.

In this sample, this clonotype turned up a few times. V is TRBV11-1 and J is TRBJ2-7, with unresolved D. CDR1 SGHAT and CDR2 FQDESV come from the germline V gene (reference sequence). Trimming stripped 1 base from V and 2 bases from J, with 9 bases between. The CDR3 runs 14 residues. The CDR3 loop is CASSLGLGTYEQYF. CDR3 sequence (DNA): TGTGCCAGCAGCTTAGGTCTGGGAACCTACGAGCAGTACTTC.

This clonotype was detected a few times. The chain combines TRBV15 with TRBJ1-6; no firm D call. CDR3 size: 15 residues. V gave up 1 base and J gave up 7 bases, with 11 bases separating them. Germline lookup yields CDR1 LNHNV and CDR2 YYDKDF (reference sequence). The CDR3 region has the DNA TGTGCCACCAGCAGAGGCCGGGAGCAGAATTCACCCCTCCACTTT. It yields the protein CATSRGREQNSPLHF. The entire variable domain, with the rest obtained from reference TRBV15 and TRBJ1-6, is as follows: DAMVIQNPRYQVTQFGKPVTLSCSQTLNHNVMYWYQQKSSQAPKLLFHYYDKDFNNEADTPDNFQSRRPNTSFCFLDIRSPGLGDTAMYLCATSRGREQNSPLHFGNGTRLTVT.

This clonotype was found a few times. This chain links TRBV20-1 with TRBJ2-1; D is perhaps TRBD2 (6 bases). The V end lost 5 bases, the J end lost 4 bases, and 15 bases lay between the germline ends. The germline gives CDR1 DFQATT, CDR2 SNEGSKA (reference sequence). There are 14 residues in the CDR3. The DNA for the CDR3 is TGCAGTGCTGTGACCGGGACTCTTTACAATGAGCAGTTCTTC. This gives the protein CSAVTGTLYNEQFF.

The gene calls are TRBV9 and TRBJ2-7; no clear D gene. Per germline, CDR1 SGDLS and CDR2 YYNGEE. The CDR3 extends over 14 amino acids. The V end lost 2 bases, the J end lost 1 base, and 10 bases lay between the germline ends. The CDR3 region has the DNA TGTGCCAGCAGCGTTTTTTTAGATTCCTACGAGCAGTACTTC. Translation gives CASSVFLDSYEQYF.

V gene TRBV20-1 combines with J gene TRBJ2-1, with 10 positions matching TRBD2. CDR3 length equals 16 residues. The ends lost 3 bases at V and 8 bases at J; junction bases unmatched: 13. Germline-derived CDR1 and CDR2 are DFQATT and SNEGSKA (reference sequence). The CDR3 bases are TGCAGTGCTAGCCCCCATAGCGGGAGGCTGAGCCATGAGCAGTTCTTC. Its translation: CSASPHSGRLSHEQFF.

The J gene is TRBJ2-1, the V gene TRBV18; D is unresolved. The CDR3 has 17 amino acids. Germline V lookup: CDR1 KGHSH, CDR2 LQKENI. V lost 2 bases and J 0 bases, leaving 14 bases between the germline ends. CDR3 sequence (DNA): TGTGCCAGCTCACCAAACACCATCCCCAGCTCCTACAATGAGCAGTTCTTC. This sequence encodes CASSPNTIPSSYNEQFF.

This clonotype was seen only a few times. This chain's CDR3 is CATSRDAQGFEQYF. The CDR3 DNA is TGTGCCACCAGCAGAGATGCACAGGGGTTCGAGCAGTACTTC. The J gene is TRBJ2-7, the V gene TRBV15; TRBD1 matches 7 bases. The junction had 5 bases not matched to a gene; V was cut back by 0 bases and J by 6 bases. The CDR3 is 14 amino acids. Looked up from germline, CDR1 is LNHNV and CDR2 is YYDKDF (reference sequence).

This clonotype was counted between two and nine times. The chain joins TRBV6-2 or TRBV6-3 to TRBJ1-1; tentatively, D is TRBD1 (6 bases). Trimming removed 6 bases at V and 4 bases at J, with 15 bases between. The germline V gene has CDR1 MNHEY and CDR2 SVGEGT. CDR3 length: 14 amino acids. CDR3 protein: CASRDAGAGTEAFF. CDR3 in DNA: TGTGCCAGCAGGGATGCGGGGGCAGGCACTGAAGCTTTCTTT.

This clonotype came up a few times. The J gene is TRBJ2-5, the V gene TRBV12-3 or TRBV12-4; TRBD2 agrees at 7 bases. The trim removed 6 bases at V and 1 base at J, leaving 8 bases unmatched. The CDR3 loop spans 15 amino acids. The CDR3 DNA sequence: TGTGCCAGCAGGAGGAGAGCGGGGCCCCAAGAGACCCAGTACTTC. Protein sequence: CASRRRAGPQETQYF.